The clone carrying this T cell receptor (beta chain) was seen a single time. Its antigen is unknown. The data belong to a study of graft-versus-host responses after intestinal transplantation. Study observations and caveats: Marrow from the recipient contained GvH clones, some of which had appeared first in ileum or blood.

TCRdb keeps only in-frame clones here, not all; method: immunoSEQ multiplex PCR. The sample lists tens of thousands of clones, 91% occurring once. The CDR3 loop spans 15 amino acids. Germline values: CDR1 SEHNR, CDR2 FQNEAQ (reference sequence). V dropped 4 bases and J dropped 6; count of bases not matched to a gene: 7. The rearrangement joins TRBV7-9 to TRBJ2-1, with TRBD2 identical over 9 bases. This material consisted of unstimulated CD8+ T cells sorted from spleen or lymph node cells, taken before intestinal transplant. This TCR came from a human donor who received an intestinal transplant. The CDR3 is CASSSNPTSGNEQFF. The CDR3 DNA follows: TGTGCCAGCAGCTCGAACCCGACTAGCGGCAATGAGCAGTTCTTC.